These 5 T cell receptor beta chains originate from one sample sequenced in a study of cytomegalovirus exposure and HLA in healthy donors. The PCR employed 60 Vbeta primers together with 13 Jbeta primers. Data came from immunoSEQ multiplex PCR; TCRdb stores just in-frame clones and leaves some out. The sample has under 300,000 clones; 65% to 85% are singletons. The sequenced material came from PBMCs. The receptors were sampled from a female donor in good health and CMV-seronegative.

This chain joins TRBV7-8 and TRBJ1-2; 8 nucleotides align to TRBD1. The length of the CDR3 is 13 residues. The junction had 5 bases not matched to a gene; V was cut back by 7 bases and J by 4 bases. Germline values: CDR1 SGHVS, CDR2 FQNEAQ. The CDR3 sequence is CASNPGGGYGYTF. The CDR3 DNA reads TGTGCCAGCAACCCAGGGGGCGGCTATGGCTACACCTTC.

The chain uses TRBV18 and TRBJ2-7; TRBD2 matches at 7 bases. This CDR3 is built from 13 residues. J was trimmed by 5 bases and V by 3 bases; bases with no gene match: 4. CDR1 KGHSH and CDR2 LQKENI come from the germline V gene. The CDR3 loop is CASSPGLADEQYF. DNA of the CDR3: TGTGCCAGCTCACCGGGGCTAGCGGACGAGCAGTACTTC.

The genes are TRBV19 and TRBJ1-2, with a possible D match to TRBD1 (5 bases). Between the trimmed V and J ends, which lost 11 bases and 3 bases, there was a span of 16 bases. The length of the CDR3 is 13 residues. Germline V gene lookup returns CDR1 LNHDA and CDR2 SQIVND (reference sequence). CDR3 coding DNA: TGTGCCGCCGCGGGGAGAGGGGACTATGGCTACACCTTC. Translation gives CAAAGRGDYGYTF.

The chain is built from TRBV13 and TRBJ2-1, with TRBD2 matching 9 bases. Germline V gives CDR1 PRHDT, CDR2 FYEKMQ (reference sequence). Germline trimming cut 2 bases from V and 2 bases from J; bases unmatched to any gene: 4. CDR3 length: 16 amino acids. The CDR3 DNA reads as TGTGCCAGCAGCTTACTGGCGGGAGGGACCTACAATGAGCAGTTCTTC. Protein product: CASSLLAGGTYNEQFF.

This chain connects TRBV27 to TRBJ1-2, with TRBD1 matching 7 bases. The CDR3 is 12 amino acids. V was pared by 6 bases and J by 4 bases, with 2 bases of the junction left unmatched. Germline V CDR1 and CDR2: MNHEY, SMNVEV (reference sequence). As DNA, the CDR3 is TGTGCCAGCAGAACAGGGGTCTATGGCTACACCTTC. Translated, it gives CASRTGVYGYTF.